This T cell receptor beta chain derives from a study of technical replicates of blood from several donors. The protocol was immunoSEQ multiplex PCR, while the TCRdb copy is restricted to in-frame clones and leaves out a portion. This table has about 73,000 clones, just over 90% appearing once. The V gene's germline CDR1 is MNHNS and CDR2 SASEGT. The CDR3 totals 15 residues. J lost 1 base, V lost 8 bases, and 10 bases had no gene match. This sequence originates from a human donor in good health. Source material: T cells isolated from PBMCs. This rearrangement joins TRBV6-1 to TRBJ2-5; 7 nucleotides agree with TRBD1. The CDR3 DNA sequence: TGTGCCAGCCGAGCGATGGGACAGACCCAAGAGACCCAGTACTTC. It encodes CASRAMGQTQETQYF.